This T cell receptor (beta chain) originates from a study of human T cells and chemical hapten exposure. Time point given: patch test 1, 2 weeks after DPC sensitization. Treatment meaning: therapeutic diphenylcyclopropenone sensitization with weekly scalp DPC. TCRdb fed the RACE reads into MiXCR, producing one record per CDR3 protein. This sample has some 350,000 distinct CDR3 sequences; roughly 6.9% occur once, and the top ten carry 8% to 9%. Study findings and constraints: Each of the donors had alopecia, so their immune responses may not resemble those of healthy people.

The CDR3 runs to 14 residues. V lost 4 bases and J lost 2, with 12 bases in between. Germline-derived CDR1 and CDR2 are SGHRS and YFSETQ. This clonotype was counted ten times or more. Its antigen is unknown. The specimen was whole blood, collected in connection with sensitization to the hapten diphenylcyclopropenone (DPC). This clonotype was obtained from a woman between 18 and 30 years old with alopecia areata. Some clones in this sample may be carry-over from other donors' samples. The chain couples TRBV5-1 to TRBJ2-5, with a weak D call TRBD2 (5 bases). CDR3 in amino acids: CASSPPGIQETQYF. The CDR3, as DNA: TGCGCCAGCAGCCCGCCGGGGATACAAGAGACCCAGTACTTC. The variable domain in full, with the rest retrieved from reference TRBV5-1 and TRBJ2-5, is KAGVTQTPRYLIKTRGQQVTLSCSPISGHRSVSWYQQTPGQGLQFLFEYFSETQRNKGNFPGRFSGRQFSNSRSEMNVSTLELGDSALYLCASSPPGIQETQYFGPGTRLLVL.